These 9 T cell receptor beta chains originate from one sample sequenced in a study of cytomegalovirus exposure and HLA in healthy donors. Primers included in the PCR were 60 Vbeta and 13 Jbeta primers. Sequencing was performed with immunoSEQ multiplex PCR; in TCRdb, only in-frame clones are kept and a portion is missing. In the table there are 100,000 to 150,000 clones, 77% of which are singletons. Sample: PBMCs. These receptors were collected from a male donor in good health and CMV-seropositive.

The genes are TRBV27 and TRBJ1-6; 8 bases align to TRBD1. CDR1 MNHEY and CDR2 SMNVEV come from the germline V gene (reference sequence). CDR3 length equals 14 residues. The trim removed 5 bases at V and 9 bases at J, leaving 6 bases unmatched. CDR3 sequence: CASSPRQGTSPLHF. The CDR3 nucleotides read TGTGCCAGCAGTCCCCGACAGGGGACTTCACCCCTCCACTTT.

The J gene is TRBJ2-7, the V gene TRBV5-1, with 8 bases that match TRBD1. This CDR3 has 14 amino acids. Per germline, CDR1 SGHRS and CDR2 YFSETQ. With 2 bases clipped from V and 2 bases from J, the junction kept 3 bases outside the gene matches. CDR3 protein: CASSFRGRTYEQYF. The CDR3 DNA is TGCGCCAGCAGCTTCAGGGGGCGGACCTACGAGCAGTACTTC. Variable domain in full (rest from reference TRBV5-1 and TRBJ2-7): KAGVTQTPRYLIKTRGQQVTLSCSPISGHRSVSWYQQTPGQGLQFLFEYFSETQRNKGNFPGRFSGRQFSNSRSEMNVSTLELGDSALYLCASSFRGRTYEQYFGPGTRLTVT.

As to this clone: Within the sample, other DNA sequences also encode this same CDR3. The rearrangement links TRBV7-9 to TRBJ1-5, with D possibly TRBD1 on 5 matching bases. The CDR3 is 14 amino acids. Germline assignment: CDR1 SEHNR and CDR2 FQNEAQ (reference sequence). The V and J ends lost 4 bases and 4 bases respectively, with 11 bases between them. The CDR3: CASSSDSSNQPQHF. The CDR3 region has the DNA TGTGCCAGCAGCTCTGACAGTTCGAATCAGCCCCAGCATTTT.

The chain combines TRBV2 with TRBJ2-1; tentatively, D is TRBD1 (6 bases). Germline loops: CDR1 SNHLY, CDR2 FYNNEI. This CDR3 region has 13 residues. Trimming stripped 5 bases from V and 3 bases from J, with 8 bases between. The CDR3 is CASSLDSYNEQFF. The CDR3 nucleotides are TGTGCCAGCAGTCTGGACAGCTACAATGAGCAGTTCTTC.

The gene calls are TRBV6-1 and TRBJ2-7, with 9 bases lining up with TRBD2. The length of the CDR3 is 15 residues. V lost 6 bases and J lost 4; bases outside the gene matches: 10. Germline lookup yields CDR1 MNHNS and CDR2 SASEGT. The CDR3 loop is CASSAAGGASYEQYF. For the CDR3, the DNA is TGTGCCAGCAGCGCGGCGGGGGGGGCTAGTTACGAGCAGTACTTC.

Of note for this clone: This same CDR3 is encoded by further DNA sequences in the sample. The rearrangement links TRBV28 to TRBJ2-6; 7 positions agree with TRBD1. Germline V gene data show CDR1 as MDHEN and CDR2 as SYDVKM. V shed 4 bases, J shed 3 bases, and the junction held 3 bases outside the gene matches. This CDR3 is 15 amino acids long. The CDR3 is CASSSQGSGANVLTF. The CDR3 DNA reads TGTGCCAGCAGTTCACAGGGGAGTGGGGCCAACGTCCTGACTTTC.

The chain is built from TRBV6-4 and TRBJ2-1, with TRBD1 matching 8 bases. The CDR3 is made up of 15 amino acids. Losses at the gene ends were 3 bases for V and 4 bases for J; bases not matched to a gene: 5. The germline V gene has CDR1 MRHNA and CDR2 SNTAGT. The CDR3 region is CASSEGQGDYNEQFF. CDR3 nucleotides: TGTGCCAGCAGTGAAGGACAGGGAGATTACAATGAGCAGTTCTTC.

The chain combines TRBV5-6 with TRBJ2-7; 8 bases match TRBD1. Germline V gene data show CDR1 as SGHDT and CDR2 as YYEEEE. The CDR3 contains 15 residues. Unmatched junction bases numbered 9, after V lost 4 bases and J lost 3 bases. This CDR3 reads CASSVGDRSFYEQYF. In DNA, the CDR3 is TGTGCCAGCAGCGTGGGGGACAGGAGTTTCTACGAGCAGTACTTC.

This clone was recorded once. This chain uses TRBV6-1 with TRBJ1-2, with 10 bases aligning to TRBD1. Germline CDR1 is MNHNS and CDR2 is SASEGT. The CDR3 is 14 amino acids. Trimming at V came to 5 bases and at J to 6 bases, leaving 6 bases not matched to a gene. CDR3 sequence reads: CASSTDRGINGYTF. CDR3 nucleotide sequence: TGTGCCAGCAGTACGGACAGGGGGATAAATGGCTACACCTTC.